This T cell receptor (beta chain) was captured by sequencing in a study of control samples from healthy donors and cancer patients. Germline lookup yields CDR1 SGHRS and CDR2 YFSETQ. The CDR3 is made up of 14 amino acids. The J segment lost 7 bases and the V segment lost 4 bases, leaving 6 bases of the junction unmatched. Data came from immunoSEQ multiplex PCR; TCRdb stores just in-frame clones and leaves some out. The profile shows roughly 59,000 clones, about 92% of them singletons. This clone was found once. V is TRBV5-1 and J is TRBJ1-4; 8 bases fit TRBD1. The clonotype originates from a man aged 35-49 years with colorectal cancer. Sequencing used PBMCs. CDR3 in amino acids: CASSPGQGIEKLFF. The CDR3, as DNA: TGCGCCAGCAGCCCTGGACAGGGTATTGAAAAACTGTTTTTT.